What follows are 29 T cell receptor beta chains derived from one specimen sequenced in a study of response to subunit inactivated influenza vaccine. TCRdb reprocessed the RT-PCR reads with MiXCR, giving one entry per CDR3 protein. The data show 550,000 to 800,000 distinct CDR3 sequences, around 13% seen once. Sequencing was performed on PBMCs from blood, taken 14 to 15 days before vaccination. The receptors were gathered from a man aged 50 to 60 who received an inactivated influenza vaccine.

This clonotype was counted ten times or more. The V gene is TRBV28, the J gene TRBJ2-7, with D unclear. The CDR3 is made up of 14 amino acids. Germline CDR1 MDHEN, CDR2 SYDVKM. V lost 6 bases to trimming and J lost 1 base, with 13 bases between them. This chain's CDR3 is CASSPKLSSYEQYF. CDR3 DNA sequence: TGTGCCAGCAGCCCTAAACTGAGTTCCTACGAGCAGTACTTC.

This clonotype is a singleton in its sample. This chain connects TRBV12-3 or TRBV12-4 to TRBJ2-2; TRBD1 matches 8 bases. J was trimmed by 6 bases and V by 10 bases; bases with no gene match: 16. CDR3 length: 16 amino acids. The CDR3 reads CATTTPGGWGAGELFF. The CDR3 DNA reads TGTGCCACCACCACCCCAGGGGGCTGGGGGGCCGGGGAGCTGTTTTTT.

The sample holds a few counts of this clonotype. V is TRBV12-3 or TRBV12-4 and J is TRBJ1-4; no definite D call. This CDR3 is 13 amino acids long. V was trimmed by 1 base and J by 6 bases, leaving 6 bases between them. Written as DNA, the CDR3 is TGTGCCAGCAGTTTAGGGGAGGATGAAAAACTGTTTTTT. Translation gives CASSLGEDEKLFF.

This chain connects TRBV12-3 or TRBV12-4 to TRBJ2-1; 13 nucleotides line up with TRBD2. Trimming removed 6 bases from V and 6 bases from J; junction bases left unmatched: 8. The CDR3 has 16 amino acids. Here the CDR3 DNA reads TGTGCCAGCAGCGGACTAGCGGGAGTTTTAGGCAATGAGCAGTTCTTC. This sequence encodes CASSGLAGVLGNEQFF.

This clonotype was seen a handful of times. The chain has TRBV7-8 and TRBJ1-5, with no clear D. The ends were cut back, 2 bases at V and 7 bases at J, with 9 bases in the middle. Germline V gives CDR1 SGHVS, CDR2 FQNEAQ. The CDR3 totals 13 residues. CDR3 region: CASSLFEGQPQHF. The CDR3 region has the DNA TGTGCCAGCAGCTTATTTGAAGGGCAGCCCCAGCATTTT.

This clonotype showed up just a few times. The chain combines TRBV20-1 with TRBJ2-1; 8 nucleotides match TRBD2. Germline-derived CDR1 and CDR2 are DFQATT and SNEGSKA (reference sequence). After removal of 6 bases from V and 8 bases from J, the junction contained 12 bases not matched to a gene. The CDR3 spans 14 residues. As DNA, the CDR3 is TGCAGTGCCAGGTTCGGACTAGCATTCGATGAGCAGTTCTTC. It codes for CSARFGLAFDEQFF.

The V gene is TRBV7-2, the J gene TRBJ2-7; TRBD2 aligns across 8 bases. J was trimmed by 0 bases and V by 4 bases; bases with no gene match: 8. The CDR3 is 16 amino acids. The germline V gene encodes CDR1 SGHTA and CDR2 FQGNSA. The DNA for the CDR3 is TGTGCCAGCAGCTCGGGGGGGCGGGCGAGCTCCTACGAGCAGTACTTC. Its translation is CASSSGGRASSYEQYF. The variable domain in full, completed from reference TRBV7-2 and TRBJ2-7, reads GAGVSQSPSNKVTEKGKDVELRCDPISGHTALYWYRQSLGQGLEFLIYFQGNSAPDKSGLPSDRFSAERTGGSVSTLTIQRTQQEDSAVYLCASSSGGRASSYEQYFGPGTRLTVT.

The chain uses TRBV4-1 and TRBJ2-6, with D uncertain. CDR1 and CDR2 (germline): MGHRA, YSYEKL. V was clipped by 2 bases and J by 2 bases, with 4 bases between them. The CDR3 sequence is 14 residues long. The CDR3 region has the DNA TGCGCCAGCAGCCAACCAGCTGGGGCCAACGTCCTGACTTTC. The encoded protein is CASSQPAGANVLTF.

This clonotype was found a few times. The rearrangement uses TRBV7-9 and TRBJ2-7, with 10 bases identical to TRBD1. This CDR3 spans 12 amino acids. The V and J ends lost 8 bases and 4 bases, in that order; junction bases with no gene match: 2. Germline V gene data show CDR1 as SEHNR and CDR2 as FQNEAQ (reference sequence). The CDR3 spells CASGTGDYEQYF. The CDR3 nucleotides read TGTGCCAGCGGGACAGGGGATTACGAGCAGTACTTC.

This clonotype showed up just a few times. This rearrangement joins TRBV28 to TRBJ2-3; no firm D call. CDR3 length: 13 residues. In germline, CDR1 is MDHEN, CDR2 SYDVKM. V lost 6 bases and J lost 4, with 11 bases in between. CDR3 amino acids: CASSPRLPDTQYF. CDR3 sequence (DNA): TGTGCCAGCAGCCCTCGTCTGCCAGATACGCAGTATTTT.

V is TRBV30 and J is TRBJ1-2, with 7 bases identical to TRBD1. Germline-derived CDR1 and CDR2 are GTSNPN and SVGIG (reference sequence). Trimming cost V 0 bases and J 4 bases; bases outside gene matches: 2. The CDR3 is 13 residues long. CDR3: CAWSVQGIYGYTF. The CDR3 DNA is TGTGCCTGGAGTGTACAGGGGATCTATGGCTACACCTTC.

The CDR3 region has the DNA TGTGCCAGCGCCGGGGCAGAACTTTATAGCAATCAGCCCCAGCATTTT. Its translation: CASAGAELYSNQPQHF. This chain links TRBV6-2 or TRBV6-3 with TRBJ1-5; perhaps TRBD1 as D (5 bases). This CDR3 has 16 amino acids. Germline values: CDR1 MNHEY, CDR2 SVGEGT. The V end was cut by 8 bases, the J end by 0 bases, with 17 bases between.

The chain joins TRBV28 to TRBJ2-1, with D maybe TRBD2 (6 bases). The germline CDR1 and CDR2 sequences are MDHEN and SYDVKM. The V and J ends lost 3 bases and 0 bases respectively, with 9 bases between them. The CDR3 totals 15 residues. The CDR3 region is CASSFGTPSYNEQFF. The CDR3 nucleotides read TGTGCCAGCAGTTTCGGGACTCCCTCCTACAATGAGCAGTTCTTC.

There are a few counts of this clonotype. The chain links TRBV5-1 to TRBJ1-1, with 8 bases that match TRBD1. Germline V gene lookup returns CDR1 SGHRS and CDR2 YFSETQ. Trimming removed 3 bases from V and 7 bases from J; junction bases left unmatched: 11. The CDR3 totals 15 residues. The CDR3 DNA follows: TGCGCCAGCAGCTCTACCCCGGACAGGGTAAATGAAGCTTTCTTT. Protein: CASSSTPDRVNEAFF. Full variable domain (outside the CDR3, taken from reference TRBV5-1 and TRBJ1-1): KAGVTQTPRYLIKTRGQQVTLSCSPISGHRSVSWYQQTPGQGLQFLFEYFSETQRNKGNFPGRFSGRQFSNSRSEMNVSTLELGDSALYLCASSSTPDRVNEAFFGQGTRLTVV.

In its sample, this clonotype was seen a few times. CDR3: CASSGGTSGGMRQYF. The CDR3 bases are TGTGCCAGCAGCGGAGGGACTAGCGGGGGGATGAGGCAGTACTTC. This sequence joins TRBV9 and TRBJ2-7; 15 positions agree with TRBD2. Trimming cost V 3 bases and J 9 bases; bases outside gene matches: 7. There are 15 residues in the CDR3. In germline, CDR1 is SGDLS, CDR2 YYNGEE.

The chain joins TRBV28 to TRBJ2-1; the match to TRBD1 covers 9 bases. Looked up from germline, CDR1 is MDHEN and CDR2 is SYDVKM. The CDR3 is 17 amino acids. With V trimmed by 5 bases and J by 4 bases, 12 bases remained unmatched. In DNA form, the CDR3 reads TGTGCCAGCAGTACTTCCGGGACAGGGAAGCCTTACAATGAGCAGTTCTTC. Its protein product is CASSTSGTGKPYNEQFF.

Only a few counts were recorded for this clonotype. The chain is built from TRBV5-1 and TRBJ2-3; a weak D match, TRBD2 (6 bases). This CDR3 region has 15 residues. Germline-derived CDR1 and CDR2 are SGHRS and YFSETQ. V was shortened by 4 bases and J by 5 bases, with 17 bases between the two germline ends. The CDR3 DNA reads TGCGCCAGCAGCAACGAACCGGGGGTGGGAGATACGCAGTATTTT. Protein sequence: CASSNEPGVGDTQYF.

This clonotype was picked up a small number of times. The chain recombines TRBV27 with TRBJ2-3; TRBD2 matches 14 bases. Looked up from germline, CDR1 is MNHEY and CDR2 is SMNVEV (reference sequence). The CDR3 totals 17 residues. J was trimmed by 9 bases and V by 4 bases; bases with no gene match: 12. CDR3 amino acids: CASSSRTSGGPIATQYF. The CDR3 DNA reads TGTGCCAGCAGTTCTAGGACTAGCGGGGGGCCCATCGCCACGCAGTATTTT.

This clonotype appeared a few times. The CDR3 is CASSGEKLFF. CDR3 coding DNA: TGCGCCAGCAGCGGGGAAAAACTGTTTTTT. The chain joins TRBV5-1 to TRBJ1-4, with D unresolved. V was trimmed by 4 bases and J by 8 bases, leaving 3 bases between them. Looked up from germline, CDR1 is SGHRS and CDR2 is YFSETQ. The CDR3 spans 10 residues.

The J gene is TRBJ1-3, the V gene TRBV28; a weak D match, TRBD1 (5 bases). CDR3 size: 14 residues. CDR1 is MDHEN, CDR2 SYDVKM, per germline. V dropped 6 bases and J dropped 4 bases, with 13 bases sitting between them. CDR3 residues: CASRGGVVGNTIYF. CDR3 nucleotide sequence: TGTGCCAGCAGGGGGGGGGTTGTCGGAAACACCATATATTTT.

This clonotype was observed a few times. V and J are TRBV5-1 and TRBJ2-2; maybe TRBD1 (6 bases). The CDR3 has 15 amino acids. CDR1 and CDR2 (germline): SGHRS, YFSETQ. The V end lost 2 bases, the J end lost 2 bases, and 10 bases lay between the germline ends. CDR3 amino acids: CASSLQGINTGELFF. Here the CDR3 DNA reads TGCGCCAGCAGCTTACAGGGAATAAACACCGGGGAGCTGTTTTTT.

Ten or more counts support this clonotype. The chain uses TRBV5-1 and TRBJ1-3; possibly TRBD1 for D (6 bases). V lost 0 bases and J 4 bases, leaving 8 bases between the germline ends. Germline CDR1 reads SGHRS; CDR2 reads YFSETQ. This CDR3 has 14 residues. CDR3 coding DNA: TGCGCCAGCAGCTTGGCAGGGGTCGGAAACACCATATATTTT. Translating gives CASSLAGVGNTIYF. The full variable domain, in which reference TRBV5-1 and TRBJ1-3 provide the parts outside the CDR3, is KAGVTQTPRYLIKTRGQQVTLSCSPISGHRSVSWYQQTPGQGLQFLFEYFSETQRNKGNFPGRFSGRQFSNSRSEMNVSTLELGDSALYLCASSLAGVGNTIYFGEGSWLTVV.

The chain has TRBV12-3 or TRBV12-4 and TRBJ1-6; D not certain. The CDR3 extends over 12 amino acids. The V end lost 5 bases, the J end lost 16 bases, and 15 bases lay between the germline ends. The CDR3 sequence: CASSLHVSALHF. DNA of the CDR3: TGTGCCAGCAGTCTACATGTATCTGCTCTCCACTTT.

The sample holds many counts of this clonotype. One end of the junction fails to match germline, which may point to a read error. The V gene is TRBV5-1, the J gene TRBJ2-2, with D tentatively TRBD1 (6 bases). This CDR3 has 14 amino acids. Germline CDR1 is SGHRS and CDR2 is YFSETQ. In DNA, the CDR3 is TGTGCCAGCAGCTTACAGGGCGCCACCGGGGAGCTGTTTTTT. Amino acids: CASSLQGATGELFF.

The sample holds a few counts of this clonotype. The rearrangement links TRBV6-6 to TRBJ1-4; D not resolved. The CDR3 is 13 amino acids. Germline V gene lookup returns CDR1 MNHNY and CDR2 SVGAGI (reference sequence). The V gene lost 10 bases and the J gene lost 4 bases, with 13 bases spanning the gap. The CDR3 DNA sequence: TGTGCCACCAAGACTGTTAATAATGAAAAACTGTTTTTT. This translates into CATKTVNNEKLFF.

J is TRBJ2-5 and V is TRBV7-9; 10 bases are shared with TRBD1. CDR3 size: 17 residues. The V segment lost 5 bases and the J segment 1 base; nucleotides outside the gene matches: 10. Germline V gene lookup returns CDR1 SEHNR and CDR2 FQNEAQ (reference sequence). The CDR3 DNA is TGTGCCAGCAGCCCCCGGGACAGGGGTAGGACCCAAGAGACCCAGTACTTC. Translating gives CASSPRDRGRTQETQYF.

The chain carries TRBV13 and TRBJ2-6, with D perhaps matching TRBD1 (5 bases). In germline, CDR1 is PRHDT, CDR2 FYEKMQ (reference sequence). CDR3 length: 17 residues. Trimming took off 3 bases at V and 4 bases at J, with 16 bases between the two ends. The CDR3: CASSFGQGLTGANVLTF. The DNA for the CDR3 is TGTGCCAGCAGCTTCGGACAAGGCTTGACCGGGGCCAACGTCCTGACTTTC.

The chain has TRBV9 and TRBJ1-1; D perhaps matches TRBD1 (5 bases). The V gene's germline CDR1 is SGDLS and CDR2 YYNGEE. Deletions cut 0 bases from V and 3 bases from J, with 12 bases between. The CDR3 sequence is 15 residues long. CDR3 sequence reads: CASSVAQGPYTEAFF. CDR3 sequence (DNA): TGTGCCAGCAGCGTAGCCCAGGGCCCCTACACTGAAGCTTTCTTT.

In its sample, this clonotype was seen many times. J is TRBJ2-4 and V is TRBV12-3 or TRBV12-4; 7 bases line up with TRBD1. J gave up 4 bases and V 5 bases, and 5 bases lay outside the gene matches. The CDR3 sequence is 14 residues long. DNA of the CDR3: TGTGCCAGCAGTCCCGGGACAGTAAAAAACATTCAGTACTTC. Encoded protein: CASSPGTVKNIQYF.